The 23 T cell receptor beta chains below were found in one sample sequenced in a study of blood T cell repertoires in COVID-19. TCRdb's table, derived via immunoSEQ multiplex PCR, lists solely in-frame clones and lacks some. The sample includes 150,000 to 200,000 clones, approximately 83% of them seen just once. Sequencing was done on a sample of PBMCs or T cells enriched from blood (not recorded which). The source is a man in his forties who had recovered from COVID-19.

The chain uses TRBV25-1 and TRBJ1-4; no firm D call. Germline V gene lookup returns CDR1 MGHDK and CDR2 SYGVNS. V lost 6 bases, J lost 8 bases, and 13 bases lay in between. The CDR3 sequence is 13 residues long. The CDR3: CASRRWSREKLFF. The CDR3 DNA follows: TGTGCCAGCAGGAGGTGGAGTCGCGAAAAACTGTTTTTT.

The rearrangement uses TRBV5-4 and TRBJ2-1; 9 bases are shared with TRBD1. Germline lookup yields CDR1 SGHNT and CDR2 YYREEE (reference sequence). This CDR3 spans 18 amino acids. Unmatched junction bases numbered 7, after V lost 0 bases and J lost 0 bases. Here the CDR3 reads CASSLGTGARYSYNEQFF. In DNA form, the CDR3 reads TGTGCCAGCAGCTTGGGGACAGGGGCCCGGTACTCCTACAATGAGCAGTTCTTC.

Only a few counts were recorded for this clone. The CDR3 coding sequence is TGCGCCAGCAGTGAAGCGGCGGGGGGCTCCTACGAGCAGTACTTC. Its translation: CASSEAAGGSYEQYF. The chain carries TRBV10-1 and TRBJ2-7; 8 bases map to TRBD2. The CDR3 consists of 15 residues. The J segment lost 0 bases and the V segment lost 3 bases, leaving 4 bases of the junction unmatched. Germline lookup yields CDR1 WNHNN and CDR2 SYGVQD (reference sequence).

The chain carries TRBV4-2 and TRBJ1-5, with 7 bases aligning to TRBD1. CDR1 and CDR2 (germline): LGHNA, YNFKEQ. The V and J ends lost 4 bases and 3 bases, in that order; junction bases with no gene match: 3. This CDR3 contains 14 residues. CDR3 protein: CASSPTGNNQPQHF. Here the CDR3 DNA reads TGTGCCAGCAGCCCGACAGGGAACAATCAGCCCCAGCATTTT.

The CDR3 protein is CASSHPRVGQGGRGDYGYTF. The DNA of the CDR3 is TGCGCCAGCAGCCACCCACGGGTTGGTCAGGGGGGCAGGGGCGACTATGGCTACACCTTC. The V and J genes are TRBV4-3 and TRBJ1-2; 7 bases match TRBD1. Germline V gene lookup returns CDR1 LGHNA and CDR2 YSLEER. CDR3 length equals 20 residues. J was trimmed by 3 bases and V by 3 bases; bases with no gene match: 22.

This rearrangement joins TRBV3-1 (or the pseudogene TRBV3-2) to TRBJ1-1; D is unresolved. The CDR3 is made up of 14 amino acids. CDR1 is LGHDT, CDR2 YNNKEL, per germline (reference sequence). V shed 1 base and J shed 0 bases, with 6 bases lying between them. The CDR3 is CASSQGQLNTEAFF. The DNA of the CDR3 is TGTGCCAGCAGCCAAGGGCAGTTGAACACTGAAGCTTTCTTT.

V is TRBV5-6 and J is TRBJ2-6; D is possibly TRBD2 (6 bases). The V gene lost 6 bases and the J gene lost 2 bases, with 12 bases spanning the gap. In germline, CDR1 is SGHDT, CDR2 YYEEEE. The CDR3 extends over 15 amino acids. The CDR3 DNA follows: TGTGCCAGCATTCCCCGGGGGACTGGGGCCAACGTCCTGACTTTC. This codes for CASIPRGTGANVLTF.

The chain uses TRBV24-1 and TRBJ2-1; the match to TRBD2 covers 9 bases. Germline V gives CDR1 KGHDR, CDR2 SFDVKD. The CDR3 is 16 amino acids. Trimming removed 3 bases from V and 8 bases from J; junction bases left unmatched: 10. CDR3: CATSDLWRGGSDEQFF. In DNA, the CDR3 is TGTGCCACCAGTGATCTCTGGCGGGGGGGCAGCGATGAGCAGTTCTTC.

About this clone: Other nucleotide sequences from this sample produce the same CDR3. The chain employs TRBV7-2 and TRBJ1-2; the D gene is possibly TRBD1 (5 bases). V gave up 5 bases and J gave up 4 bases, with 11 bases separating them. The CDR3 length is 13 residues. Germline lookup yields CDR1 SGHTA and CDR2 FQGNSA. The CDR3 spells CASSVDSLYGYTF. The DNA of the CDR3 is TGTGCCAGCAGCGTCGACAGCCTCTATGGCTACACCTTC.

This chain connects TRBV29-1 to TRBJ1-5; D might be TRBD1 (6 bases). Germline V lookup: CDR1 SQVTM, CDR2 ANQGSEA. V was pared by 4 bases and J by 6 bases, with 16 bases between. The CDR3 sequence is 14 residues long. CDR3: CSVGQGRSGQPQHF. CDR3 coding DNA: TGCAGCGTTGGCCAGGGGCGGTCTGGTCAGCCCCAGCATTTT.

This chain joins TRBV30 and TRBJ1-6; weak D call: TRBD1 (6 bases). Germline CDR1 reads GTSNPN; CDR2 reads SVGIG (reference sequence). Trimming removed 2 bases from V and 5 bases from J, with 13 bases in between. This CDR3 spans 15 amino acids. CDR3 loop: CAWSHGQIHNSPLHF. The CDR3 DNA is TGTGCCTGGAGTCACGGACAGATTCATAATTCACCCCTCCACTTT.

This clone was recorded once. The V gene is TRBV10-1, the J gene TRBJ1-1; 9 positions agree with TRBD1. Germline V lookup: CDR1 WNHNN, CDR2 SYGVQD (reference sequence). Trimming took 3 bases from V and 4 from J; bases not matched to a gene: 3. The CDR3 is 14 residues long. The CDR3 reads CASSDQTGGTEAFF. CDR3 nucleotide sequence: TGCGCCAGCAGTGACCAGACAGGGGGCACTGAAGCTTTCTTT.

The rearrangement uses TRBV4-1 and TRBJ2-6; D gene uncertain. This CDR3 spans 18 amino acids. Looked up from germline, CDR1 is MGHRA and CDR2 is YSYEKL. V lost 3 bases and J 4 bases, leaving 19 bases between the germline ends. CDR3 DNA sequence: TGCGCCAGCAGCCAGATGACTGCTGGCATTCTCGGGGCCAACGTCCTGACTTTC. This gives the protein CASSQMTAGILGANVLTF.

This clone occurred once. V gene TRBV7-6 combines with J gene TRBJ2-7; maybe TRBD2 (5 bases). Trimming shortened V by 0 bases and J by 4 bases, and 13 bases separated the two germline ends. This CDR3 has 15 amino acids. The germline CDR1 and CDR2 sequences are SGHVS and FNYEAQ. The CDR3 region is CASSLAENRGYEQYF. CDR3 nucleotides: TGTGCCAGCAGCTTAGCGGAGAACCGGGGTTACGAGCAGTACTTC.

This chain joins TRBV19 and TRBJ2-7, with TRBD2 identical over 8 bases. Unmatched junction bases numbered 5, after V lost 5 bases and J lost 2 bases. CDR3 length: 14 amino acids. CDR1 is LNHDA and CDR2 is SQIVND in the germline V gene (reference sequence). CDR3 residues: CASSPGTRTYEQYF. The CDR3 region has the DNA TGTGCCAGTAGTCCTGGGACTAGAACCTACGAGCAGTACTTC.

V gene TRBV29-1 combines with J gene TRBJ2-7; a possible D gene is TRBD1 (5 bases). The CDR3 is made up of 13 amino acids. V was shortened by 5 bases and J by 4 bases, with 15 bases between the two germline ends. The germline V gene encodes CDR1 SQVTM and CDR2 ANQGSEA. The CDR3 loop is CSVSSGMGYEQYF. The CDR3 nucleotides read TGCAGCGTTTCATCAGGGATGGGATACGAGCAGTACTTC.

The V and J genes are TRBV25-1 and TRBJ1-5; 11 bases line up with TRBD1. Unmatched junction bases numbered 4, after V lost 1 base and J lost 2 bases. The V gene's germline CDR1 is MGHDK and CDR2 SYGVNS. This CDR3 is built from 17 residues. DNA for the CDR3: TGTGCCAGCAGTGAATCGGGGACAGGGGGAGGCAATCAGCCCCAGCATTTT. It encodes CASSESGTGGGNQPQHF.

V is TRBV2 and J is TRBJ2-3; 7 bases are a match to TRBD2. The CDR3 runs 14 residues. Germline V gene data show CDR1 as SNHLY and CDR2 as FYNNEI. V was pared by 10 bases and J by 4 bases, with 11 bases of the junction left unmatched. The CDR3 spells CATSQTSTSDTQYF. CDR3 DNA sequence: TGTGCCACCTCACAGACTAGCACGTCAGATACGCAGTATTTT.

V is TRBV20-1 and J is TRBJ1-5, with D maybe TRBD1 (6 bases). Between the trimmed V and J ends, which lost 3 bases and 7 bases, there was a span of 13 bases. Germline V gives CDR1 DFQATT, CDR2 SNEGSKA (reference sequence). The CDR3 consists of 13 residues. As DNA, the CDR3 is TGCAGTGCTAGTACAGGGACTAACCAGCCCCAGCATTTT. It encodes CSASTGTNQPQHF.

This clone was picked up one time. The rearrangement links TRBV3-1 (or the pseudogene TRBV3-2) to TRBJ1-2; D might be TRBD1 (5 bases). Germline CDR1 reads LGHDT; CDR2 reads YNNKEL (reference sequence). V was shortened by 6 bases and J by 4 bases, with 9 bases between the two germline ends. The CDR3 is 12 residues long. Here the CDR3 DNA reads TGTGCCAGCAGGCAGGGTCGCTATGGCTACACCTTC. Amino acids: CASRQGRYGYTF.

The chain employs TRBV7-3 and TRBJ1-1; D possibly corresponds to TRBD1 (6 bases). Germline loops: CDR1 SGHTA, CDR2 FQGTGA. Trimming shortened V by 4 bases and J by 2 bases, and 11 bases separated the two germline ends. This CDR3 has 14 residues. The CDR3: CASSSSGHNTEAFF. Written as DNA, the CDR3 is TGTGCCAGCAGCTCCTCGGGACACAACACTGAAGCTTTCTTT.

This rearrangement joins TRBV10-3 to TRBJ1-1; 7 nucleotides align to TRBD1. Germline CDR1 and CDR2: ENHRY and SYGVKD. The CDR3 consists of 15 residues. Unmatched junction bases numbered 9, after V lost 3 bases and J lost 5 bases. The CDR3 spells CAISDTGVLSTEAFF. CDR3 DNA sequence: TGTGCCATCAGTGATACAGGGGTATTAAGTACTGAAGCTTTCTTT.

The rearrangement joins TRBV6-1 to TRBJ1-2; TRBD1 might be the D (5 bases). The CDR3 loop spans 15 amino acids. V was trimmed by 0 bases and J by 4 bases, leaving 12 bases between them. The V gene's germline CDR1 is MNHNS and CDR2 SASEGT. CDR3 loop: CASSEATGRTYGYTF. The CDR3 bases are TGTGCCAGCAGTGAAGCAACAGGCAGAACCTATGGCTACACCTTC.